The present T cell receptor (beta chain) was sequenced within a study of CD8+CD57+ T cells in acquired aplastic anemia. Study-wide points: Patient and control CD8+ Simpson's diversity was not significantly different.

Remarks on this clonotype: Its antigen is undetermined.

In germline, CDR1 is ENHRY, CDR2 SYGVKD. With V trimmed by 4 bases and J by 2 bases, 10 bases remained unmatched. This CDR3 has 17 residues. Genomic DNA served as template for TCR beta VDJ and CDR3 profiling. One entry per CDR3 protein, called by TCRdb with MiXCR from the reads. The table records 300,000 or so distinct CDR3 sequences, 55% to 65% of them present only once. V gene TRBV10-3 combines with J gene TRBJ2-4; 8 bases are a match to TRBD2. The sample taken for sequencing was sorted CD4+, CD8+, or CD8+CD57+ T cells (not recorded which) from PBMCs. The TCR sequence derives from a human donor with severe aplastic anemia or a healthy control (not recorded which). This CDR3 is CAISGSVSGGTKNIQYF. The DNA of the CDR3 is TGTGCCATCAGTGGTTCCGTCTCGGGGGGGACCAAAAACATTCAGTACTTC.